These T cell receptor beta chains were read from a single sample in a study of blood T cell repertoires in COVID-19. Only in-frame clones appear in the TCRdb table, and some are missing; sequencing was by immunoSEQ multiplex PCR. The repertoire holds 300,000 to 450,000 clones, with around nine tenths as singletons. The specimen sequenced was peripheral blood. The receptor set was obtained from a human donor in a cohort sampled during active COVID-19. CDR3s include the opening cysteine and the closing phenylalanine or tryptophan. D genes are given only for firm matches. Part of the rows lack a size; the others show once, few, many or a class for expanded clones.

TGTGCCAGCAGCCTACGACTAGCGGGACACAATGAGCAGTTCTTC CASSLRLAGHNEQFF TRBJ2-1 NA TRBD2 TRBV4-2
TGCGCCAGCAGCCCCGGGATGGAGAGCACAGATACGCAGTATTTT CASSPGMESTDTQYF TRBJ2-3 NA NA TRBV5-1
TGTGCCAGCAGCTATGGAGGGCAGGGTTCAACTAATGAAAAACTGTTTTTT CASSYGGQGSTNEKLFF TRBJ1-4 NA NA TRBV5-4
TGTGCCAGCAGCCTTCTAGCGGGGGGCACAGATACGCAGTATTTT CASSLLAGGTDTQYF TRBJ2-3 NA TRBD2 TRBV4-2
TGTGCCTGGAGCGGCTACAGGGGAACCGGGGAGCTGTTTTTT CAWSGYRGTGELFF TRBJ2-2 few TRBD1 TRBV30
TGTGCCAGTGCCAGGGTCAGCAACAATGAGCAGTTCTTC CASARVSNNEQFF TRBJ2-1 NA NA TRBV19
TGTGCCAGCAGCTTGGGAGGGTTTAGCAATCAGCCCCAGCATTTT CASSLGGFSNQPQHF TRBJ1-5 once NA TRBV5-6
TGTGCCAGCCCCCTTCAGGGCAGGCAGATCCTAGCTAACTATGGCTACACCTTC CASPLQGRQILANYGYTF TRBJ1-2 NA NA TRBV2
TGTGCCAGCAGCTTTGACGACAGGCAACGGCGCACTGAAGCTTTCTTT CASSFDDRQRRTEAFF TRBJ1-1 NA NA TRBV5-8
TGTGCCAGTAGTGGGACTAGCGGGAGGAACTACAATGAGCAGTTCTTC CASSGTSGRNYNEQFF TRBJ2-1 NA TRBD2 TRBV19
TGTGCCAGTAGTCTCCCCGGCCAGGGCGGCACAGTCTATGGCTACACCTTC CASSLPGQGGTVYGYTF TRBJ1-2 NA NA TRBV19
TGTGCCAGCACCCCAGGGCCCACCTCCTACGAGCAGTACTTC CASTPGPTSYEQYF TRBJ2-7 NA NA TRBV2
TGTGCCTGGAATCCCGGGACAGGGGATTCCGGGGAGCTGTTTTTT CAWNPGTGDSGELFF TRBJ2-2 NA TRBD1 TRBV30
TGTGCCAGCAGTTTAGGAGGACAGGGAGTCTCCTACGAGCAGTACTTC CASSLGGQGVSYEQYF TRBJ2-7 NA TRBD1 TRBV27
TGTGCCAGCAGCGCCACAGGGGGCTTGAGTGGCTACACCTTC CASSATGGLSGYTF TRBJ1-2 NA TRBD1 TRBV27
TGCGCCAGCAGCCCCCGACAGGAGAGCTCCTACGAGCAGTACTTC CASSPRQESSYEQYF TRBJ2-7 NA NA TRBV5-1
TGTGCCAGTAGTACCGACAGGGATTTGAACACTGAAGCTTTCTTT CASSTDRDLNTEAFF TRBJ1-1 NA TRBD1 TRBV19
TGCGCCAGCAGCTTGGAGGCCAGCGCAACTAATGAAAAACTGTTTTTT CASSLEASATNEKLFF TRBJ1-4 NA NA TRBV5-1
TGTGCCAGTAGATCAGCGGGGGGGGGAGAGACCCAGTACTTC CASRSAGGGETQYF TRBJ2-5 NA TRBD2 TRBV19
TGTGCTTGCGACAGGGGAAACACAGATACGCAGTATTTT CACDRGNTDTQYF TRBJ2-3 once TRBD1 TRBV30
TGTGCCAGCAGCTTAGGGAGAAACGGCAATCAGCCCCAGCATTTT CASSLGRNGNQPQHF TRBJ1-5 NA NA TRBV6-5
TGTGCCAGCAGCGCGGGACAGGGGCGAGTCCTGACTTTC CASSAGQGRVLTF TRBJ2-6 NA TRBD1 TRBV7-2
TGCGCCAGCAGCCCCGGGACAGAGAACACTGAAGCTTTCTTT CASSPGTENTEAFF TRBJ1-1 few TRBD1 TRBV5-1
TGTGCCAGCAGCCCCGGGACAGGGATCTACAATGAGCAGTTCTTC CASSPGTGIYNEQFF TRBJ2-1 NA TRBD1 TRBV6-4
TGTGCCAGCAGCGTTAGCGGGGGGGCCGGTTCCGGGGAGCTGTTTTTT CASSVSGGAGSGELFF TRBJ2-2 once TRBD2 TRBV9
TGTGCCAGCAGCCAAGATGGCCGAGGGACAGATGAAGCTTTCTTT CASSQDGRGTDEAFF TRBJ1-1 NA TRBD1 TRBV3-1/TRBV3-2
TGTGCCAGCAGGCAAAATACAGGGTTTGTTGGCTACACCTTC CASRQNTGFVGYTF TRBJ1-2 NA NA TRBV6-5